These 9 T cell receptor beta chains originate from one sample sequenced in a study of T cell responses to AZD1222 COVID-19 vaccine. Assay used: immunoSEQ multiplex PCR; TCRdb lists only in-frame clones, some missing. The data hold over 100,000 clones, with 87% observed a single time. The sample consisted of peripheral blood, taken on day 0 of AZD1222 vaccination. These receptors came from an adult in good health.

V and J are TRBV28 and TRBJ1-1; TRBD1 might be the D (6 bases). Between the trimmed V and J ends, which lost 5 bases and 1 base, there was a span of 17 bases. CDR1 is MDHEN, CDR2 SYDVKM, per germline. CDR3 size: 16 residues. CDR3 sequence: CASSAAGLGGNTEAFF. CDR3 sequence (DNA): TGTGCCAGCAGTGCCGCGGGTTTAGGGGGGAACACTGAAGCTTTCTTT. Drawing the rest from reference TRBV28 and TRBJ1-1, the complete variable domain is DVKVTQSSRYLVKRTGEKVFLECVQDMDHENMFWYRQDPGLGLRLIYFSYDVKMKEKGDIPEGYSVSREKKERFSLILESASTNQTSMYLCASSAAGLGGNTEAFFGQGTRLTVV.

This sequence joins TRBV7-2 and TRBJ2-5, with TRBD2 as a possible D gene (6 bases). This CDR3 has 15 residues. Germline V gives CDR1 SGHTA, CDR2 FQGNSA. The chain's CDR3 is CLSLGAGFGGETQYF. CDR3 DNA: TGTTTATCGCTTGGGGCGGGGTTTGGGGGAGAGACCCAGTACTTC.

This chain joins TRBV2 and TRBJ2-1; D is possibly TRBD1 (6 bases). The V and J ends lost 6 bases and 2 bases respectively, with 11 bases between them. Germline CDR1 is SNHLY and CDR2 is FYNNEI. The CDR3 sequence is 14 residues long. This CDR3 reads CASRSDRPYNEQFF. Here the CDR3 DNA reads TGTGCCAGCAGGTCGGACAGACCCTACAATGAGCAGTTCTTC.

The rearrangement uses TRBV7-8 and TRBJ1-4; perhaps TRBD1 as D (6 bases). V was shortened by 5 bases and J by 8 bases, with 21 bases between the two germline ends. CDR3 size: 16 residues. Germline CDR1 SGHVS, CDR2 FQNEAQ. In DNA, the CDR3 is TGTGCCAGCAGCCCCGTTCAAAGGGGACACGGGGAAAAACTGTTTTTT. Translating it yields CASSPVQRGHGEKLFF.

The chain combines TRBV19 with TRBJ1-2; D is unresolved. Deletions cut 5 bases from V and 5 bases from J, with 3 bases between. CDR1 is LNHDA and CDR2 is SQIVND in the germline V gene (reference sequence). This CDR3 spans 10 amino acids. The CDR3 DNA reads as TGTGCCAGTAGTGGGTATGGCTACACCTTC. Residues: CASSGYGYTF.

The chain joins TRBV6-5 to TRBJ2-7; D perhaps matches TRBD1 (5 bases). The CDR3 extends over 13 amino acids. Trimming took 6 bases from V and 3 from J, leaving 12 bases between them. Germline V gene sequence: CDR1 MNHEY, CDR2 SVGAGI. DNA for the CDR3: TGTGCCAGCAGCCTCGCCCAGGGCTACGAGCAGTACTTC. It specifies CASSLAQGYEQYF.

The chain uses TRBV7-3 and TRBJ2-6; maybe TRBD2 (6 bases). Germline CDR1 reads SGHTA; CDR2 reads FQGTGA. The CDR3 loop spans 18 amino acids. The germline V and J ends were trimmed by 1 base and 4 bases, with 17 bases remaining between them. In DNA form, the CDR3 reads TGTGCCAGCAGCTTAATGGCCGGGGGACCGGTCGGGGCCAACGTCCTGACTTTC. Translating gives CASSLMAGGPVGANVLTF.

V and J are TRBV28 and TRBJ1-5; unclear D gene. Trimming took off 1 base at V and 0 bases at J, with 7 bases between the two ends. This CDR3 spans 15 amino acids. Germline V gene sequence: CDR1 MDHEN, CDR2 SYDVKM. The CDR3 region is CASSLYPNSNQPQHF. The CDR3 nucleotides read TGTGCCAGCAGTTTATACCCCAATAGCAATCAGCCCCAGCATTTT.

The genes are TRBV2 and TRBJ2-7, with 8 nucleotides matching TRBD1. The CDR3 has 14 amino acids. V shed 6 bases, J shed 4 bases, and the junction held 8 bases outside the gene matches. The germline CDR1 and CDR2 sequences are SNHLY and FYNNEI. The CDR3, as DNA: TGTGCCAGCAGGAGGACAGGGTCTGTGTACGAGCAGTACTTC. This encodes CASRRTGSVYEQYF. Complete variable domain (other parts from reference TRBV2 and TRBJ2-7): EPEVTQTPSHQVTQMGQEVILRCVPISNHLYFYWYRQILGQKVEFLVSFYNNEISEKSEIFDDQFSVERPDGSNFTLKIRSTKLEDSAMYFCASRRTGSVYEQYFGPGTRLTVT.